This paragraph reports one T cell receptor beta chain. Sequencing was performed with immunoSEQ multiplex PCR; in TCRdb, only in-frame clones are kept and a portion is missing. The sample holds around 300,000 clones, 70% to 90% seen once. This sample was included in a study of blood T cell repertoires in COVID-19. Study context: PBMCs, B-cell-depleted T cells, or T cells provided the cDNA or gDNA that made up the material.

The receptor comes from a woman younger than 45 with active or convalescent COVID-19. The sample taken for sequencing was peripheral blood.

The CDR3 coding sequence is TGCGCCAGCAGCTTGGGACCAGGGGGGAGTACCGGGGAGCTGTTTTTT. Protein product: CASSLGPGGSTGELFF. The rearrangement uses TRBV5-1 and TRBJ2-2, with D perhaps TRBD1 (7 bases). The germline V gene encodes CDR1 SGHRS and CDR2 YFSETQ. This CDR3 is built from 16 residues. V was clipped by 0 bases and J by 5 bases, with 14 bases between them.